The 29 T cell receptor beta chains given below trace back to one sample, sequenced in a study of blood T cell repertoires in COVID-19 (dated by TCRdb to the early 2020s). Receptors were amplified or captured by the immunoSEQ multiplex PCR assay. TCRdb stores this immuneACCESS table with in-frame sequences only. Part of the clones is absent; in the studies checked, under half of the shortfall reflects unresolved V genes, and no reason is known for the rest. For this sample the table gives about half a million clones, of which roughly nine tenths were detected only once. The top ten constitute roughly 0.84% of the sample. Source material: peripheral blood. The receptors originated from a young man with COVID-19, enrolled during active disease.

V and J are TRBV6-5 and TRBJ2-2, with D hard to call. CDR1 is MNHEY, CDR2 SVGAGI, per germline. This CDR3 comprises 11 residues. The germline V and J ends were trimmed by 6 bases and 6 bases, with 5 bases remaining between them. The CDR3 reads CASRSPGELFF. In nucleotides, the CDR3 is TGTGCCAGCAGAAGCCCCGGGGAGCTGTTTTTT.

The chain joins TRBV29-1 to TRBJ1-1, with 8 bases aligning to TRBD1. This CDR3 has 13 amino acids. CDR1 is SQVTM, CDR2 ANQGSEA, per germline. V gave up 6 bases and J gave up 1 base; unmatched junction bases: 4. The CDR3 nucleotides read TGCAGCGTCAGGGGGCTTGCGAACACTGAAGCTTTCTTT. This gives the protein CSVRGLANTEAFF.

The gene calls are TRBV7-8 and TRBJ1-1, with 11 nucleotides matching TRBD1. The CDR3 covers 15 residues. V was clipped by 3 bases and J by 4 bases; unmatched bases: 4. CDR1 and CDR2 (germline): SGHVS, FQNEAQ. CDR3: CASSLGQGVFTEAFF. The DNA of the CDR3 is TGTGCCAGCAGCTTGGGACAGGGGGTTTTCACTGAAGCTTTCTTT.

The chain recombines TRBV11-2 with TRBJ2-5, with TRBD2 matching over 12 bases. The V gene end was trimmed by 5 bases and the J gene end by 1 base; junction bases not matched to a gene: 5. Germline assignment: CDR1 SGHAT and CDR2 FQNNGV. The CDR3 is 16 residues long. The CDR3 DNA follows: TGTGCCAGCAGCCTCGGGACTAGCGGGTTCCAAGAGACCCAGTACTTC. Its protein product is CASSLGTSGFQETQYF.

The CDR3 region is CASTLWGDRYGYTF. The CDR3 DNA is TGTGCCAGCACCTTGTGGGGGGACAGATATGGCTACACCTTC. The chain uses TRBV2 and TRBJ1-2; 7 positions agree with TRBD1. The CDR3 contains 14 residues. The germline V gene has CDR1 SNHLY and CDR2 FYNNEI. J lost 5 bases, V lost 7 bases, and 10 bases had no gene match. The full variable domain, completed using reference TRBV2 and TRBJ1-2, is EPEVTQTPSHQVTQMGQEVILRCVPISNHLYFYWYRQILGQKVEFLVSFYNNEISEKSEIFDDQFSVERPDGSNFTLKIRSTKLEDSAMYFCASTLWGDRYGYTFGSGTRLTVV.

V gene TRBV19 combines with J gene TRBJ2-3; no clear D gene. The CDR3 length is 16 residues. Germline loops: CDR1 LNHDA, CDR2 SQIVND (reference sequence). Between the trimmed V and J ends, which lost 1 base and 1 base, there was a span of 12 bases. The CDR3 here is CASSIGALAGTDTQYF. CDR3 nucleotides: TGTGCCAGTAGTATAGGAGCTCTGGCGGGCACAGATACGCAGTATTTT. The variable domain in full, with the rest retrieved from reference TRBV19 and TRBJ2-3, is DGGITQSPKYLFRKEGQNVTLSCEQNLNHDAMYWYRQDPGQGLRLIYYSQIVNDFQKGDIAEGYSVSREKKESFPLTVTSAQKNPTAFYLCASSIGALAGTDTQYFGPGTRLTVL.

V gene TRBV5-8 combines with J gene TRBJ1-2, with a weak D call TRBD1 (5 bases). The CDR3 totals 13 residues. V dropped 2 bases and J dropped 7 bases, with 12 bases sitting between them. Germline values: CDR1 SGHTS, CDR2 YDEGEE. CDR3 residues: CASSFQGRSGYTF. CDR3 nucleotides: TGTGCCAGCAGCTTTCAGGGAAGGAGTGGCTACACCTTC.

Here the CDR3 DNA reads TGTGCCAGCACCCACCTTGAGGGAGATTCACCCCTCCACTTT. Its translation: CASTHLEGDSPLHF. The V call is TRBV3-1 (or the pseudogene TRBV3-2), the J call TRBJ1-6, with D unclear. V dropped 7 bases and J dropped 8 bases, with 15 bases sitting between them. Per germline, CDR1 LGHDT and CDR2 YNNKEL (reference sequence). The CDR3 has 14 residues.

The chain uses TRBV5-1 and TRBJ2-3, with D possibly matching TRBD2 (6 bases). The CDR3 is made up of 13 amino acids. Germline loops: CDR1 SGHRS, CDR2 YFSETQ. V lost 1 base and J 4 bases, leaving 7 bases between the germline ends. The chain's CDR3 is CASSLWGADTQYF. CDR3 nucleotides: TGCGCCAGCAGCTTGTGGGGGGCAGATACGCAGTATTTT.

This clone was found once. The V gene is TRBV29-1, the J gene TRBJ2-7; a weak D match, TRBD1 (6 bases). The germline V gene has CDR1 SQVTM and CDR2 ANQGSEA. This CDR3 is built from 13 residues. Deletions cut 4 bases from V and 2 bases from J, with 12 bases between. The CDR3 loop is CSVGGQVAYEQYF. CDR3 bases: TGCAGCGTTGGGGGGCAGGTTGCCTACGAGCAGTACTTC.

The genes are TRBV28 and TRBJ1-6, with D unresolved. V was shortened by 3 bases and J by 9 bases, with 12 bases between the two germline ends. Germline CDR1 is MDHEN and CDR2 is SYDVKM. The CDR3 has 14 amino acids. CDR3 DNA: TGTGCCAGCAGTTTTGGCCGGGATAGTTCACCCCTCCACTTT. Translated, it gives CASSFGRDSSPLHF.

The chain employs TRBV2 and TRBJ2-2; tentatively, D is TRBD2 (5 bases). Deletions cut 9 bases from V and 10 bases from J, with 9 bases between. Per germline, CDR1 SNHLY and CDR2 FYNNEI. This CDR3 has 10 amino acids. The CDR3 protein is CASLREELFF. The CDR3 DNA sequence: TGTGCCAGTCTACGGGAGGAGCTGTTTTTT.

V and J are TRBV10-3 and TRBJ2-1, with TRBD1 matching over 7 bases. J was trimmed by 5 bases and V by 9 bases; bases with no gene match: 7. In germline, CDR1 is ENHRY, CDR2 SYGVKD. This CDR3 spans 13 amino acids. CDR3 sequence: CAIQGSINNEQFF. The DNA for the CDR3 is TGTGCCATACAGGGGAGTATCAACAATGAGCAGTTCTTC.

The genes are TRBV5-6 and TRBJ2-7, with D perhaps matching TRBD2 (6 bases). Trimming took off 4 bases at V and 2 bases at J, with 16 bases between the two ends. Germline CDR1 and CDR2: SGHDT and YYEEEE. The CDR3 covers 15 residues. For the CDR3, the DNA is TGTGCCAGCAGCCTGGCGGGGTTTAGACCCTACGAGCAGTACTTC. It specifies CASSLAGFRPYEQYF.

The J gene is TRBJ1-2, the V gene TRBV7-9; TRBD1 matches 8 bases. CDR3 length equals 16 residues. V lost 0 bases, J lost 0 bases, and 3 bases stayed unmatched. CDR1 is SEHNR, CDR2 FQNEAQ, per germline (reference sequence). CDR3 sequence: CASSLAQGAANYGYTF. Here the CDR3 DNA reads TGTGCCAGCAGCTTAGCGCAGGGGGCGGCTAACTATGGCTACACCTTC.

J is TRBJ2-7 and V is TRBV6-1; D perhaps matches TRBD2 (6 bases). Germline V gene lookup returns CDR1 MNHNS and CDR2 SASEGT. CDR3 length: 15 amino acids. V was cut by 2 bases and J by 1 base, with 12 bases left in between. CDR3: CASSESGTYSYEQYF. Here the CDR3 DNA reads TGTGCCAGCAGTGAATCCGGGACTTATTCCTACGAGCAGTACTTC.

The genes are TRBV7-9 and TRBJ2-5; TRBD1 might be the D (5 bases). Trimming shortened V by 1 base and J by 5 bases, and 5 bases separated the two germline ends. Germline CDR1 and CDR2: SEHNR and FQNEAQ (reference sequence). The CDR3 covers 12 residues. The CDR3 nucleotides read TGTGCCAGCAGCTTAGACAGGGAGACCCAGTACTTC. Residues: CASSLDRETQYF.

This clone was seen a few times. This rearrangement joins TRBV20-1 to TRBJ2-1; 8 bases fit TRBD2. The CDR3 runs 14 residues. With 3 bases clipped from V and 5 bases from J, the junction kept 6 bases outside the gene matches. The germline CDR1 and CDR2 sequences are DFQATT and SNEGSKA (reference sequence). The CDR3 nucleotides read TGCAGTGCTAGTGCGGCGGGGGGTCACAATGAGCAGTTCTTC. The encoded protein is CSASAAGGHNEQFF.

V is TRBV18 and J is TRBJ1-6, with 9 nucleotides matching TRBD1. V shed 3 bases, J shed 7 bases, and the junction held 7 bases outside the gene matches. Germline V gene data show CDR1 as KGHSH and CDR2 as LQKENI. This CDR3 comprises 16 residues. CDR3 residues: CASSPGQGGTNSPLHF. The DNA of the CDR3 is TGTGCCAGCTCACCGGGACAGGGAGGGACGAATTCACCCCTCCACTTT.

The sample holds a few counts of this clone. The chain has TRBV27 and TRBJ1-2; TRBD1 matches 7 bases. V lost 0 bases and J lost 5; bases outside the gene matches: 9. CDR3 length: 16 amino acids. Per germline, CDR1 MNHEY and CDR2 SMNVEV (reference sequence). The CDR3, as DNA: TGTGCCAGCAGTTTATCAGGGGGCGGTTCGGGATATGGCTACACCTTC. This sequence encodes CASSLSGGGSGYGYTF.

The chain links TRBV27 to TRBJ1-6; 7 bases line up with TRBD1. Germline V gives CDR1 MNHEY, CDR2 SMNVEV (reference sequence). V was clipped by 1 base and J by 8 bases; unmatched bases: 8. There are 16 residues in the CDR3. CDR3 residues: CASSLLQGFGDSPLHF. CDR3 in DNA: TGTGCCAGCAGTTTATTACAGGGGTTTGGTGATTCACCCCTCCACTTT.

This sequence joins TRBV7-9 and TRBJ2-5; 8 bases match TRBD1. The length of the CDR3 is 17 residues. Germline CDR1 SEHNR, CDR2 FQNEAQ (reference sequence). J lost 4 bases, V lost 5 bases, and 15 bases had no gene match. CDR3 nucleotides: TGTGCCAGCAGCCCAACCCATCGGACAGGGATGGGAGAGACCCAGTACTTC. Residues: CASSPTHRTGMGETQYF.

The chain has TRBV5-1 and TRBJ2-1; TRBD1 matches at 9 bases. CDR1 SGHRS and CDR2 YFSETQ come from the germline V gene. There are 16 residues in the CDR3. The V segment lost 0 bases and the J segment 6 bases; nucleotides outside the gene matches: 7. The CDR3 DNA sequence: TGCGCCAGCAGCTTGGCCCCGGACAGGGGACGCAATGAGCAGTTCTTC. Its translation: CASSLAPDRGRNEQFF.

This chain joins TRBV2 and TRBJ2-7; TRBD1 is a possible D gene (6 bases). The CDR3 sequence is 14 residues long. Looked up from germline, CDR1 is SNHLY and CDR2 is FYNNEI. V shed 7 bases and J shed 0 bases, with 13 bases lying between them. The CDR3 bases are TGTGCCAGCACAGAGGACAGCAGCTCCTACGAGCAGTACTTC. Translation gives CASTEDSSSYEQYF.

This sequence joins TRBV5-1 and TRBJ1-5; 7 bases match TRBD1. Germline CDR1 SGHRS, CDR2 YFSETQ. V shed 4 bases, J shed 3 bases, and the junction held 7 bases outside the gene matches. The CDR3 length is 15 residues. CDR3 DNA: TGCGCCAGCAGCCCACAGGGACAGCTCAATCAGCCCCAGCATTTT. It specifies CASSPQGQLNQPQHF.

The chain is built from TRBV6-4 and TRBJ2-2, with 7 bases that match TRBD2. Trimming removed 0 bases from V and 0 bases from J; junction bases left unmatched: 4. The germline V gene encodes CDR1 MRHNA and CDR2 SNTAGT. The CDR3 length is 17 residues. The CDR3 here is CASSDSGGPANTGELFF. The CDR3, as DNA: TGTGCCAGCAGTGACTCGGGAGGGCCTGCGAACACCGGGGAGCTGTTTTTT.

V gene TRBV2 combines with J gene TRBJ2-7; TRBD1 matches at 11 bases. This CDR3 region has 15 residues. CDR1 is SNHLY, CDR2 FYNNEI, per germline. The trim removed 4 bases at V and 3 bases at J, leaving 5 bases unmatched. This CDR3 is CASSGSGTGGYEQYF. DNA of the CDR3: TGTGCCAGCAGTGGATCCGGGACAGGGGGCTACGAGCAGTACTTC.

V gene TRBV18 combines with J gene TRBJ2-2, with D possibly TRBD1 on 7 matching bases. The germline V gene encodes CDR1 KGHSH and CDR2 LQKENI. The CDR3 covers 16 residues. V was trimmed by 3 bases and J by 5 bases, leaving 16 bases between them. CDR3 in DNA: TGTGCCAGCTCACCCCTCCAGGGGGGCAGGACCGGGGAGCTGTTTTTT. Protein product: CASSPLQGGRTGELFF.

The chain employs TRBV4-1 and TRBJ1-4; no clear D gene. The CDR3 loop spans 15 amino acids. Germline V gene sequence: CDR1 MGHRA, CDR2 YSYEKL. With 0 bases removed from V and 2 bases from J, the gap between germline ends came to 7 bases. CDR3 protein: CASSQDPGTNEKLFF. For the CDR3, the DNA is TGCGCCAGCAGCCAAGACCCGGGGACTAATGAAAAACTGTTTTTT.